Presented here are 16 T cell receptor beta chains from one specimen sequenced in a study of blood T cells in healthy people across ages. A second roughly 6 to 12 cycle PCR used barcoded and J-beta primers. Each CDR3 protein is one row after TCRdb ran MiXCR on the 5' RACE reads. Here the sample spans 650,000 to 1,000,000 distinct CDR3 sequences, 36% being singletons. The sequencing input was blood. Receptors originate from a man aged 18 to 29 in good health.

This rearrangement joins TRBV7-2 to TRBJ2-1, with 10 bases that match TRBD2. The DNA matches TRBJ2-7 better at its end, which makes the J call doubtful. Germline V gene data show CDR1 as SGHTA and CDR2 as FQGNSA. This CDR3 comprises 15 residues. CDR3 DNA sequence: TGTGCCAGCAGCTTAGTCCAGCGGGGGGGCAATGAGCAGTACTTC. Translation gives CASSLVQRGGNEQYF.

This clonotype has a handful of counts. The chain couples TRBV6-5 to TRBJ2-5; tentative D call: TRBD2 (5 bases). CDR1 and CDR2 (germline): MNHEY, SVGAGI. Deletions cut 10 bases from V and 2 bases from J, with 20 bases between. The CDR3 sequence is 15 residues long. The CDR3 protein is CATGVGVGVQETQYF. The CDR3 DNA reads TGTGCCACCGGGGTCGGGGTCGGAGTACAAGAGACCCAGTACTTC.

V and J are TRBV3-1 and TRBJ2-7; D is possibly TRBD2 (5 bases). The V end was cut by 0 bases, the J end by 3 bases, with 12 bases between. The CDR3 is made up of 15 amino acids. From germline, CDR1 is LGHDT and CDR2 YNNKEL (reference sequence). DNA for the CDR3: TGTGCCAGCAGCCAAGATACGGGGTGGGGCTACGAGCAGTACTTC. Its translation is CASSQDTGWGYEQYF.

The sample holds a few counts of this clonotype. This chain's CDR3 is CASSLMARGSQNSPLHF. The CDR3 DNA reads as TGTGCCAGCAGCTTAATGGCGAGGGGGTCCCAGAATTCACCCCTCCACTTT. This chain links TRBV7-3 with TRBJ1-6; D might be TRBD1 (6 bases). Germline V gene data show CDR1 as SGHTA and CDR2 as FQGTGA. V was trimmed by 1 base and J by 7 bases, leaving 17 bases between them. CDR3 length: 17 residues.

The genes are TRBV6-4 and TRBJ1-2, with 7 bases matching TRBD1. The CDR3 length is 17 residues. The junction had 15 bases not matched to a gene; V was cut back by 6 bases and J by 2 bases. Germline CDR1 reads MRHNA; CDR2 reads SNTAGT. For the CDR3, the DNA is TGTGCCAGCAGGCCAGGGGGAATGGGAGGTTCAAACTATGGCTACACCTTC. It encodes CASRPGGMGGSNYGYTF.

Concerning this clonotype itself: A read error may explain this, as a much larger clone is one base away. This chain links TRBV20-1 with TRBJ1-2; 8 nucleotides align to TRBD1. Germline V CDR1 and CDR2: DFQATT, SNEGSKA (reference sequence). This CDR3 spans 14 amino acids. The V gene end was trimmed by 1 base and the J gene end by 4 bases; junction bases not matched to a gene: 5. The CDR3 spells CSARGLGQGYGYTF. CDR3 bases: TGCAGTGCTAGAGGTCTCGGACAGGGCTATGGCTACACCTTC.

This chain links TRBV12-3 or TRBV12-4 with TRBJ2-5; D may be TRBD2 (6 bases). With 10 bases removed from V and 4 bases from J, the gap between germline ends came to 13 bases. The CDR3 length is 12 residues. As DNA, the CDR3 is TGTGCCAACCGGACGGGGGTAGAGACCCAGTACTTC. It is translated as CANRTGVETQYF.

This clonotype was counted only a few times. CDR3 nucleotides: TGTGCCAGCAGCTTATTAGGAAGACAGGTGAATCAGCCCCAGCATTTT. Amino acids: CASSLLGRQVNQPQHF. V usage is TRBV7-2 and J usage is TRBJ1-5, with D possibly being TRBD1 (6 bases). The germline V gene encodes CDR1 SGHTA and CDR2 FQGNSA. The CDR3 length is 16 residues. Trimming took 2 bases from V and 4 from J, leaving 15 bases between them.

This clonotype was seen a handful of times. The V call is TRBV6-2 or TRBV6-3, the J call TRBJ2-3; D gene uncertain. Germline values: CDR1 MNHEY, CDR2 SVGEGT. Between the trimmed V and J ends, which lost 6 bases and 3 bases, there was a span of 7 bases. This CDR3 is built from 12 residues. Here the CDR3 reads CASRELTDTQYF. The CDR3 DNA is TGTGCCAGCAGAGAACTTACAGATACGCAGTATTTT.

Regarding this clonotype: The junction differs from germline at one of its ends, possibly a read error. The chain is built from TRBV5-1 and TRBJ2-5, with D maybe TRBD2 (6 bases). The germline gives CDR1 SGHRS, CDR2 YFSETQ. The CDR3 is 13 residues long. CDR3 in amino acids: CTSRRDFQETQYF. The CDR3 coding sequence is TGCACCAGCAGACGGGACTTTCAAGAGACCCAGTACTTC.

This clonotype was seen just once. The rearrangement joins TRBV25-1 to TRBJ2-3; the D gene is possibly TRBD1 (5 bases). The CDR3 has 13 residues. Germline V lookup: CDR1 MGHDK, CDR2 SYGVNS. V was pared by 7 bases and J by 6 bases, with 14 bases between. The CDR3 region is CASTPLGADTQYF. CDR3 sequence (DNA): TGTGCCAGCACCCCTTTAGGGGCGGATACGCAGTATTTT.

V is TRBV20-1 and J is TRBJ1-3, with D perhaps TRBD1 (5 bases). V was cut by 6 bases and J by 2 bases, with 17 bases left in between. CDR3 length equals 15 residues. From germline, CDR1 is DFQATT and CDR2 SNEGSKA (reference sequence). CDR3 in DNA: TGCAGTGCCCTCCGGGACGGTACTCCTGGAAACACCATATATTTT. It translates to CSALRDGTPGNTIYF.

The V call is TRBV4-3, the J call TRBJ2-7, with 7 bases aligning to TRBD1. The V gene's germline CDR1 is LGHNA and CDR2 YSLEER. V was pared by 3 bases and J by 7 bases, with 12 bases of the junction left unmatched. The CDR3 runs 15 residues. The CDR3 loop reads CASSQRTGSENEQYF. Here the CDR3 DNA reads TGCGCCAGCAGCCAGAGGACAGGCTCGGAAAATGAGCAGTACTTC.

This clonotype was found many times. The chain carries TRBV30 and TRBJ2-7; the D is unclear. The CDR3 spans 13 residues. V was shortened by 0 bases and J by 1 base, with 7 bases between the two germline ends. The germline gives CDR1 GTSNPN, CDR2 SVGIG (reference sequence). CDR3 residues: CAWSVGQSYEQYF. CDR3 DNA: TGTGCCTGGAGTGTAGGGCAGTCCTACGAGCAGTACTTC.

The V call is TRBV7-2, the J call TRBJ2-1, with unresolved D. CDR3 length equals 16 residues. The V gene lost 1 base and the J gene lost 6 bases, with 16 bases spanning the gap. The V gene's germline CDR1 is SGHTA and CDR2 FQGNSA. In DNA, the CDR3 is TGTGCCAGCAGCTTAGAGTCGGATCAAATAAGCAATGAGCAGTTCTTC. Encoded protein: CASSLESDQISNEQFF.

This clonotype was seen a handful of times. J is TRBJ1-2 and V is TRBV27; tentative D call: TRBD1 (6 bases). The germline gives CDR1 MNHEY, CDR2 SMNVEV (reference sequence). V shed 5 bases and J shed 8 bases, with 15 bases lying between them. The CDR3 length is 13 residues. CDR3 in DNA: TGTGCCAGCAGTCAACAGGGTTTGGAGGGCTACACCTTC. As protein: CASSQQGLEGYTF.